A single sample is the source of the 26 T cell receptor beta chains below, sequenced in a study of graft-versus-host responses after intestinal transplantation. Here immunoSEQ multiplex PCR was the method, and the copy in TCRdb shows in-frame clones only, minus some. The data contain roughly 40,000 clones, roughly 89% of them singletons. Sequencing was performed on PBMCs, taken just under 270 days after transplant. All receptors derive from a human patient who received an intestinal transplant, so some T cells may come from the graft donor.

The rearrangement joins TRBV10-2 to TRBJ2-3, with TRBD2 as a possible D gene (7 bases). CDR1 and CDR2 from the germline V gene are WSHSY and SAAADI. This CDR3 is 14 amino acids long. V was cut by 2 bases and J by 4 bases, with 10 bases left in between. The CDR3 here is CASSERGAADTQYF. In nucleotides, the CDR3 is TGCGCCAGCAGTGAGCGGGGGGCAGCAGATACGCAGTATTTT.

The chain has TRBV7-9 and TRBJ2-3; 8 nucleotides line up with TRBD1. CDR3 length equals 16 residues. The V segment lost 0 bases and the J segment 3 bases; nucleotides outside the gene matches: 5. The germline V gene encodes CDR1 SEHNR and CDR2 FQNEAQ (reference sequence). The chain's CDR3 is CASSLAGQGATDTQYF. The CDR3 DNA is TGTGCCAGCAGCTTAGCTGGACAGGGCGCGACAGATACGCAGTATTTT.

The genes are TRBV6-5 and TRBJ2-7; no reliable D call. Deletions cut 5 bases from V and 9 bases from J, with 17 bases between. Germline V gene data show CDR1 as MNHEY and CDR2 as SVGAGI. This CDR3 contains 13 residues. CDR3 sequence reads: CASSPGVGSRQYF. In nucleotides, the CDR3 is TGTGCCAGCAGTCCCGGTGTGGGATCGCGGCAGTACTTC.

V is TRBV6-1 and J is TRBJ1-3; D gene ambiguous. Germline V gene sequence: CDR1 MNHNS, CDR2 SASEGT. V gave up 6 bases and J gave up 0 bases, with 6 bases separating them. The CDR3 extends over 13 amino acids. CDR3 DNA: TGTGCCAGCAGATCGCACTCTGGAAACACCATATATTTT. Translation: CASRSHSGNTIYF.

V usage is TRBV7-9 and J usage is TRBJ2-2; D call uncertain. The CDR3 extends over 13 amino acids. Between the trimmed V and J ends, which lost 0 bases and 4 bases, there was a span of 3 bases. Per the germline V gene, CDR1 is SEHNR and CDR2 is FQNEAQ (reference sequence). The chain's CDR3 is CASSLALTGELFF. The CDR3 region has the DNA TGTGCCAGCAGCTTAGCTCTCACCGGGGAGCTGTTTTTT.

This clone was observed once. This chain connects TRBV10-2 to TRBJ1-5, with unresolved D. Between the trimmed V and J ends, which lost 2 bases and 1 base, there was a span of 6 bases. Germline V gives CDR1 WSHSY, CDR2 SAAADI. The CDR3 spans 14 residues. The CDR3 loop is CASSEGRSNQPQHF. CDR3 bases: TGCGCCAGCAGTGAGGGCCGAAGCAATCAGCCCCAGCATTTT.

The V and J genes are TRBV19 and TRBJ1-4; no firm D call. Per germline, CDR1 LNHDA and CDR2 SQIVND (reference sequence). The CDR3 contains 14 residues. The V end was cut by 4 bases, the J end by 6 bases, with 12 bases between. In DNA, the CDR3 is TGTGCCAGTAGTACTCCTATGGGTGATGAAAAACTGTTTTTT. Its translation: CASSTPMGDEKLFF.

The J gene is TRBJ2-3, the V gene TRBV2, with 9 bases identical to TRBD2. Germline V lookup: CDR1 SNHLY, CDR2 FYNNEI. V dropped 3 bases and J dropped 1; count of bases not matched to a gene: 2. The CDR3 extends over 15 amino acids. The CDR3 spells CASSEQRGGTDTQYF. CDR3 DNA sequence: TGTGCCAGCAGTGAGCAGCGGGGGGGCACAGATACGCAGTATTTT.

The rearrangement uses TRBV27 and TRBJ1-6, with 8 nucleotides matching TRBD1. CDR3 length: 16 residues. The V and J ends lost 2 bases and 7 bases, in that order; junction bases with no gene match: 7. Germline values: CDR1 MNHEY, CDR2 SMNVEV (reference sequence). DNA of the CDR3: TGTGCCAGCAGTTTAAAAGGACAGGGCCTAAATTCACCCCTCCACTTT. Encoded protein: CASSLKGQGLNSPLHF.

This chain connects TRBV11-2 to TRBJ1-5; 7 bases line up with TRBD1. The junction had 7 bases not matched to a gene; V was cut back by 5 bases and J by 3 bases. The CDR3 consists of 15 residues. Germline CDR1 is SGHAT and CDR2 is FQNNGV. As DNA, the CDR3 is TGTGCCAGCAGCGAGATGACAGGGTTCAATCAGCCCCAGCATTTT. It encodes CASSEMTGFNQPQHF.

There are a few counts of this clone. The gene calls are TRBV6-6 and TRBJ2-2; 7 bases map to TRBD1. The CDR3 runs 14 residues. J gave up 4 bases and V 5 bases, and 4 bases lay outside the gene matches. Germline V lookup: CDR1 MNHNY, CDR2 SVGAGI (reference sequence). This CDR3 reads CASSRQGSTGELFF. DNA for the CDR3: TGTGCCAGCAGTAGACAGGGTTCCACCGGGGAGCTGTTTTTT.

The chain recombines TRBV4-1 with TRBJ2-6; D gene uncertain. V lost 1 base and J 1 base, leaving 8 bases between the germline ends. This CDR3 comprises 16 residues. Germline V lookup: CDR1 MGHRA, CDR2 YSYEKL. CDR3 residues: CASSQGVPSGANVLTF. The CDR3 region has the DNA TGCGCCAGCAGCCAAGGGGTCCCGTCTGGGGCCAACGTCCTGACTTTC.

The table lists this clone with a count of one. The same CDR3 also results from other DNA sequences found in this sample. The genes are TRBV7-6 and TRBJ2-2; 8 bases map to TRBD2. The CDR3 is 15 amino acids. With 1 base clipped from V and 8 bases from J, the junction kept 6 bases outside the gene matches. Looked up from germline, CDR1 is SGHVS and CDR2 is FNYEAQ. CDR3 amino acids: CASSLERGPTGELFF. In DNA form, the CDR3 reads TGTGCCAGCAGCTTAGAGCGGGGGCCGACTGGGGAGCTGTTTTTT.

This clone was found once. The chain uses TRBV7-9 and TRBJ2-3; 8 positions agree with TRBD1. Germline V gives CDR1 SEHNR, CDR2 FQNEAQ (reference sequence). This CDR3 has 13 residues. V lost 4 bases to trimming and J lost 3 bases; unmatched junction nucleotides: 0. The CDR3: CASSYRGTDTQYF. The CDR3 DNA follows: TGTGCCAGCAGCTACAGGGGGACAGATACGCAGTATTTT.

The CDR3 region has the DNA TGTGCCAGCAGTTTAATCCCCGGGACAGGGGACAATGAGCAGTTCTTC. This sequence encodes CASSLIPGTGDNEQFF. The chain carries TRBV27 and TRBJ2-1; 10 nucleotides agree with TRBD1. V shed 2 bases, J shed 5 bases, and the junction held 6 bases outside the gene matches. This CDR3 has 16 residues. Germline values: CDR1 MNHEY, CDR2 SMNVEV (reference sequence).

The chain joins TRBV27 to TRBJ2-3; 7 bases match TRBD2. Per the germline V gene, CDR1 is MNHEY and CDR2 is SMNVEV (reference sequence). There are 14 residues in the CDR3. Trimming took 1 base from V and 3 from J; bases not matched to a gene: 1. The CDR3 here is CASSLLGGTDTQYF. CDR3 DNA: TGTGCCAGCAGTTTATTGGGAGGGACAGATACGCAGTATTTT.

This chain links TRBV2 with TRBJ2-7; D is unresolved. CDR1 and CDR2 from the germline V gene are SNHLY and FYNNEI. Trimming pared 3 bases from V and 3 bases from J, leaving 3 bases between. The CDR3 is 11 amino acids. The CDR3 DNA reads as TGTGCCAGCAGTGACGGCTACGAGCAGTACTTC. Translated, it gives CASSDGYEQYF.

The chain recombines TRBV11-3 with TRBJ2-2, with D unresolved. The V gene lost 1 base and the J gene lost 1 base, with 7 bases spanning the gap. CDR1 and CDR2 (germline): SGHNT, YENEEA. The CDR3 consists of 15 residues. The CDR3, as DNA: TGTGCCAGCAGCTTAGCCGAGGTGAACACCGGGGAGCTGTTTTTT. Amino acids: CASSLAEVNTGELFF.

This sequence joins TRBV30 and TRBJ1-1; D is unclear. Germline CDR1 is GTSNPN and CDR2 is SVGIG (reference sequence). The CDR3 is made up of 11 amino acids. V lost 7 bases, J lost 3 bases, and 9 bases lay in between. In DNA form, the CDR3 reads TGTGCCTTGGGCGGGCACACTGAAGCTTTCTTT. Translating it yields CALGGHTEAFF.

The chain combines TRBV5-6 with TRBJ1-6, with TRBD1 as a possible D gene (6 bases). The CDR3 length is 15 residues. Trimming pared 5 bases from V and 5 bases from J, leaving 14 bases between. Germline V gene lookup returns CDR1 SGHDT and CDR2 YYEEEE. CDR3 in amino acids: CASRPGQFNNSPLHF. The CDR3, as DNA: TGTGCCAGCAGGCCCGGACAGTTTAATAATTCACCCCTCCACTTT.

This chain links TRBV5-1 with TRBJ2-7; D possibly matches TRBD1 or TRBD2 (5 bases each). V lost 4 bases, J lost 1 base, and 15 bases lay in between. From germline, CDR1 is SGHRS and CDR2 YFSETQ. This CDR3 region has 15 residues. DNA of the CDR3: TGCGCCAGCAGCAACCGGGACGATCTTTCCTACGAGCAGTACTTC. Translating gives CASSNRDDLSYEQYF.

The chain recombines TRBV19 with TRBJ1-1; D is possibly TRBD1 (6 bases). Germline values: CDR1 LNHDA, CDR2 SQIVND (reference sequence). Trimming left V 2 bases short and J 3 bases short, with 16 bases between. The CDR3 loop spans 16 amino acids. The CDR3 DNA reads as TGTGCCAGTAGTATACGGATACAGGGTAGGGACACTGAAGCTTTCTTT. Translation gives CASSIRIQGRDTEAFF.

V usage is TRBV2 and J usage is TRBJ1-3, with D unresolved. V lost 4 bases and J lost 5, with 9 bases in between. CDR1 is SNHLY and CDR2 is FYNNEI in the germline V gene. The CDR3 has 13 residues. The CDR3 DNA reads TGTGCCAGCAGTGGGGCAGGCCGAAACACCATATATTTT. Protein product: CASSGAGRNTIYF. Drawing the rest from reference TRBV2 and TRBJ1-3, the complete variable domain is EPEVTQTPSHQVTQMGQEVILRCVPISNHLYFYWYRQILGQKVEFLVSFYNNEISEKSEIFDDQFSVERPDGSNFTLKIRSTKLEDSAMYFCASSGAGRNTIYFGEGSWLTVV.

The rearrangement uses TRBV5-1 and TRBJ2-3; D gene ambiguous. Germline values: CDR1 SGHRS, CDR2 YFSETQ. CDR3 length equals 14 residues. Trimming cost V 0 bases and J 2 bases, with 7 bases left between them. CDR3 region: CASSLEDSTDTQYF. The CDR3 DNA is TGCGCCAGCAGCTTGGAGGATTCCACAGATACGCAGTATTTT.

The chain joins TRBV7-6 to TRBJ2-2, with 10 bases matching TRBD2. The CDR3 is 15 amino acids. V was clipped by 5 bases and J by 5 bases; unmatched bases: 5. Germline loops: CDR1 SGHVS, CDR2 FNYEAQ. Here the CDR3 DNA reads TGTGCCAGCAGCACTCTAGCGGGGGAGACCGGGGAGCTGTTTTTT. Its protein is CASSTLAGETGELFF.

Only one count was recorded for this clone. The V and J genes are TRBV29-1 and TRBJ2-3; D remains unclear. The CDR3 length is 13 residues. The germline V gene has CDR1 SQVTM and CDR2 ANQGSEA. Trimming pared 4 bases from V and 3 bases from J, leaving 11 bases between. The CDR3 here is CSVALRLTDTQYF. DNA of the CDR3: TGCAGCGTTGCTTTACGCCTTACAGATACGCAGTATTTT.